The rows below give T cell receptor beta chains drawn from one sample of a study of T cell responses to AZD1222 COVID-19 vaccine. The method was immunoSEQ multiplex PCR; TCRdb's version includes in-frame clones alone and lacks a portion of them. Altogether 130,000 to 150,000 clones are present, around 84% being singletons, with the ten largest covering about 4.8%. The source material was peripheral blood, sampled 28 days after the second AZD1222 dose. These receptors were obtained from an adult who received the AZD1222 COVID-19 vaccine. The CDR3 runs from the conserved cysteine through the conserved F or W. Fields, in order: CDR3 protein, CDR3 length, clone size, V gene. A clone size is listed for some rows: how often the clone was seen (once, few, many), or a class if it is expanded.

CASRGTGGSLVNQPQHF	17	-	TRBV19
CASRDMEKLFF	11	-	TRBV6-5
CASSYTGLNEQFF	13	once	TRBV6-5
CASSLGISAPYEQYF	15	-	TRBV7-6
CASSPSGFNQPQHF	14	-	TRBV18
CASSLAGGVDEKLFF	15	-	TRBV7-6
CASRLAGNSNQPQHF	15	-	TRBV21-1
CASSSSTGAAGNTIYF	16	once	TRBV7-2
CASSWASGDTQYF	13	-	TRBV6-5
CASSITGHNPYEQYF	15	-	TRBV19
CASSEGGTGADGYTF	15	-	TRBV6-1
CASSPLDGGYEQYF	14	-	TRBV6-5
CASKGGLAGETQYF	14	-	TRBV2
CASCAETSSYNEQFF	15	-	TRBV5-1
CASSPESGTEAFF	13	few	TRBV13
CASSMGQPSEQFF	13	-	TRBV19
CASSRAVTGVGEKLFF	16	once	TRBV5-1
CASSLDSRSAGYTF	14	-	TRBV7-9
CASSLLEGVDYEQYF	15	once	TRBV28
CASSPGTGKNQPQHF	15	-	TRBV6-5
CAWRGSGSESYEQYF	15	-	TRBV30
CASRETGGQTEAFF	14	once	TRBV5-1
CASSHLGVGNTIYF	14	-	TRBV25-1
CASLPRQGRNTEAFF	15	once	TRBV19
CASRHLDRNSYEQYF	15	once	TRBV28
CASSLYGQTGNTIYF	15	-	TRBV27
CASSVGPNTEAFF	13	-	TRBV9
CASSLDRGNGYTF	13	once	TRBV5-1
CASTLGYYDYGYTF	14	-	TRBV7-2
CASSENRRTDTQYF	14	-	TRBV10-1
CATSDPGQGGEKLFF	15	-	TRBV24-1
CASSEGGWGSYNEQFF	16	-	TRBV6-1
CSVEGSSGRAWGNEQFF	17	-	TRBV29-1
CASSSPRGADTQYF	14	-	TRBV11-3
CASSLQGGGEQYF	13	-	TRBV11-2
CASSTRDSYEQYF	13	-	TRBV7-8
CASSSSGIHGYTF	13	-	TRBV12-3/TRBV12-4
CASSQGTPGAYTF	13	few	TRBV6-2/TRBV6-3
CASSIDPSGAEAFF	14	-	TRBV19
CASRDRGNTEAFF	13	-	TRBV2
CASSQSRAGELFF	13	-	TRBV3-1/TRBV3-2
CASSQESSTGSYGYTF	16	-	TRBV4-1
CASSIIMPGSEAFF	14	-	TRBV19
CASSEEAGTNTEAFF	15	-	TRBV2
CASSYGWGVYEQFF	14	few	TRBV5-1
CASSLDAAGNEQFF	14	-	TRBV5-6
CASSRSQGAEAFF	13	-	TRBV5-1
CSARLDAEQFF	11	-	TRBV20-1
CASSRGDTQYF	11	-	TRBV3-1/TRBV3-2
CASITDSYGNTEAFF	15	-	TRBV2
CASSLHFYNEQFF	13	-	TRBV28
CASSYSLGTEAFF	13	once	TRBV6-6
CASSLGAGWGGYTF	14	-	TRBV27
CASSHGGGTEAFF	13	-	TRBV4-1